These 2 T cell receptor beta chains were all obtained from the same sample, sequenced in a study of T cell repertoires in cytomegalovirus infection. TCRdb itself ran the reads through MiXCR, one entry per CDR3 protein. The repertoire has 500,000 to 600,000 distinct CDR3 sequences, 15% to 20% of them found once; the top ten carry 24%. Sample: CD8+ T cells from PBMCs. Every receptor here comes from a human donor in good health (CMV status not recorded). Some clones in this sample may be carry-over from other donors' samples.

The V gene is TRBV20-1, the J gene TRBJ1-1; D is possibly TRBD1 (5 bases). The V gene's germline CDR1 is DFQATT and CDR2 SNEGSKA (reference sequence). The CDR3 is made up of 11 amino acids. Trimming left V 5 bases short and J 2 bases short, with 6 bases between. The CDR3 is CSAQGNTEAFF. Here the CDR3 DNA reads TGCAGTGCTCAGGGTAACACTGAAGCTTTCTTT.

This clonotype has a handful of counts. The chain employs TRBV27 and TRBJ1-2; 9 bases line up with TRBD1. The CDR3 consists of 15 residues. Germline V gene data show CDR1 as MNHEY and CDR2 as SMNVEV (reference sequence). Unmatched junction bases numbered 5, after V lost 0 bases and J lost 6 bases. The CDR3 coding sequence is TGTGCCAGCAGTTTATCTAATACAGGGGGCAATGGCTACACCTTC. Amino acid sequence: CASSLSNTGGNGYTF.